This TCR beta chain is from a study of radiation and T cells in renal cell carcinoma. Trimming left V 1 base short and J 0 bases short, with 4 bases between. The germline gives CDR1 SGHDN, CDR2 FVKESK. This CDR3 is built from 15 residues. Stated treatment: 15 Gy SBRT to primary tumor, nephrectomy 4 weeks later. Clear cell pathology was present in this patient's renal cell carcinoma. Method: immunoSEQ multiplex PCR; TCRdb's copy keeps in-frame clones and lacks some. This table has 15,000 to 20,000 clones, roughly 58% appearing once. As concerns this clone: Its target is unknown.

Whole-study results and caveats: Top tumor clonotypes rose in blood 2 weeks post-radiation, then contracted. Compared with controls, irradiated tumors had more, larger dominant CDR3 motifs. Compared with controls, irradiated tumors showed greater TCR clonality.

The chain carries TRBV14 and TRBJ2-6; D is undetermined. Sequencing was performed on tumor tissue, taken from a patient whose treatment included radiotherapy and nephrectomy. The clonotype comes from a man in his forties or fifties with renal cell carcinoma. As DNA, the CDR3 is TGTGCCAGCAGCCAAGGGAGCTCTGGGGCCAACGTCCTGACTTTC. Protein product: CASSQGSSGANVLTF.